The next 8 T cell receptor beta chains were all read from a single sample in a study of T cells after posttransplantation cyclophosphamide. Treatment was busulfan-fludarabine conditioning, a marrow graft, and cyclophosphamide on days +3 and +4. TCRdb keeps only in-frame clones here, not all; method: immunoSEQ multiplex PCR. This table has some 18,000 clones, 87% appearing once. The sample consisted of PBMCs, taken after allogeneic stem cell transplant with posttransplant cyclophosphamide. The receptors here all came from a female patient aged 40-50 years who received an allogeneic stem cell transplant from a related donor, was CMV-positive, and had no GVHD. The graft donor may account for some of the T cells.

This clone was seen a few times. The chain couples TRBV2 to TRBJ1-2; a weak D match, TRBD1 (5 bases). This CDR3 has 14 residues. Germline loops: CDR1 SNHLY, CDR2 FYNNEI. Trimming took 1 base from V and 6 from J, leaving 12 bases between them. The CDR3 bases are TGTGCCAGCAGTGAAGTAGGGGTTTTGGATGGCTACACCTTC. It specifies CASSEVGVLDGYTF. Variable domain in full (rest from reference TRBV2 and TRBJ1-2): EPEVTQTPSHQVTQMGQEVILRCVPISNHLYFYWYRQILGQKVEFLVSFYNNEISEKSEIFDDQFSVERPDGSNFTLKIRSTKLEDSAMYFCASSEVGVLDGYTFGSGTRLTVV.

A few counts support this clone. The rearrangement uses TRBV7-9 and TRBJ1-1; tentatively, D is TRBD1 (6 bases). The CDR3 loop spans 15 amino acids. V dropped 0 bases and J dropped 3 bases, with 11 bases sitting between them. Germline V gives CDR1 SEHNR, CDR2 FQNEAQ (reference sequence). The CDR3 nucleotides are TGTGCCAGCAGCTTAGCCCCTCAGGGGTACACTGAAGCTTTCTTT. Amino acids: CASSLAPQGYTEAFF.

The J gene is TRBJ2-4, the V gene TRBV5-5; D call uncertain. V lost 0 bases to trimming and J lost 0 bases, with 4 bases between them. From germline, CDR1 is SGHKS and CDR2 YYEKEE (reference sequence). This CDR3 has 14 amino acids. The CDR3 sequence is CASSLDLAKNIQYF. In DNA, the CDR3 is TGTGCCAGCAGCTTGGATCTAGCCAAAAACATTCAGTACTTC.

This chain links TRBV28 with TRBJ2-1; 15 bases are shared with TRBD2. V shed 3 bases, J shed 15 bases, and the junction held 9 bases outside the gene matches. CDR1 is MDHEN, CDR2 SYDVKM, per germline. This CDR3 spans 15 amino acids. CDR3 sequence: CASSLRTSGRAGRFF. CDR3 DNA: TGTGCCAGCAGTTTGAGGACTAGCGGGAGGGCGGGGCGGTTCTTC.

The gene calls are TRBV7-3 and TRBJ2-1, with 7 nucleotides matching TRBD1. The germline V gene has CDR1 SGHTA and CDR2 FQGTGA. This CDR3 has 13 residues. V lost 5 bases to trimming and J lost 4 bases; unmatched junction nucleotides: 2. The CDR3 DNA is TGTGCCAGCAGCAAACAGGGGTACAATGAGCAGTTCTTC. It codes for CASSKQGYNEQFF.

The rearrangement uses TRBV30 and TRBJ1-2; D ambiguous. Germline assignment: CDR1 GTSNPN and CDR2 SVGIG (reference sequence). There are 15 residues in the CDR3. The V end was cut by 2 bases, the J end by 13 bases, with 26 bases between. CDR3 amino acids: CAWSPRSQVNKLGTF. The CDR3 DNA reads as TGTGCCTGGAGTCCGAGGTCCCAAGTGAATAAGTTAGGCACCTTC.

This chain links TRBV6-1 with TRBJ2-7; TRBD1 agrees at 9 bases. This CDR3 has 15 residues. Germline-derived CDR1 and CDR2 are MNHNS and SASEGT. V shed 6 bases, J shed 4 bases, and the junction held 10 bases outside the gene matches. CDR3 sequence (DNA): TGTGCCAGCAGGGGTCGACAGGGGGTAAGTTACGAGCAGTACTTC. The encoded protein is CASRGRQGVSYEQYF.

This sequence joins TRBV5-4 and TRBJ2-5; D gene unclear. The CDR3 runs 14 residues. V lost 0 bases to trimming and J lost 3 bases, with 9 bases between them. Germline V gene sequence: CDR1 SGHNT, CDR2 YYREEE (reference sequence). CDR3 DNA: TGTGCCAGCAGCTTGGGGTCGCGAAAAGAGACCCAGTACTTC. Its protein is CASSLGSRKETQYF.